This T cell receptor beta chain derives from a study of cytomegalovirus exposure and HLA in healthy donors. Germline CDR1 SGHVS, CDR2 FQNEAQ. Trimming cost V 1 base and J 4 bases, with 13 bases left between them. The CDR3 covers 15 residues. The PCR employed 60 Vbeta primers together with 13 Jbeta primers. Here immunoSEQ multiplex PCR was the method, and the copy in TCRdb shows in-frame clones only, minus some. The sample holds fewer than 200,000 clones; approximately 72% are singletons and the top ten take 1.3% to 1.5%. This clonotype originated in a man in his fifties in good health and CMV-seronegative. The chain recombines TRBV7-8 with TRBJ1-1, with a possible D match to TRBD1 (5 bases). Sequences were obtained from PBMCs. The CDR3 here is CASSLDPGWGTEAFF. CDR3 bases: TGTGCCAGCAGCTTAGATCCAGGGTGGGGCACTGAAGCTTTCTTT. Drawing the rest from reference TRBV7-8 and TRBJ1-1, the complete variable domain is GAGVSQSPRYKVAKRGQDVALRCDPISGHVSLFWYQQALGQGPEFLTYFQNEAQLDKSGLPSDRFFAERPEGSVSTLKIQRTQQEDSAVYLCASSLDPGWGTEAFFGQGTRLTVV.